Listed here is a single T cell receptor beta chain. In the authors' methods: Amplification of reference gene primers was used by the study to estimate nucleated cell counts. The assay was immunoSEQ multiplex PCR, and TCRdb's table has in-frame clones only and misses some. V and J calls and clone size are copied from that table; D and trimming were computed from the DNA. This sample has some 88,000 clones, with approximately 86% found just once. The sample originates from a study of blood T cell repertoires in COVID-19. As for the study in general: Acute and convalescent COVID-19 samples came from the United States, Italy and Spain. The analysed material was cDNA or gDNA that came from T cells, B-cell-depleted T cells, or PBMCs.

This CDR3 spans 13 amino acids. V lost 2 bases and J lost 2, with 7 bases in between. The germline V gene encodes CDR1 GTSNPN and CDR2 SVGIG (reference sequence). Source material: peripheral blood. This TCR was recovered from a man aged 55-75 years with acute or convalescent COVID-19. The chain employs TRBV30 and TRBJ1-5, with no clear D. The chain's CDR3 is CAWSSGGNQPQHF. DNA for the CDR3: TGTGCCTGGAGTAGCGGGGGCAATCAGCCCCAGCATTTT. Variable domain in full (rest from reference TRBV30 and TRBJ1-5): SQTIHQWPATLVQPVGSPLSLECTVEGTSNPNLYWYRQAAGRGLQLLFYSVGIGQISSEVPQNLSASRPQDRQFILSSKKLLLSDSGFYLCAWSSGGNQPQHFGDGTRLSIL.